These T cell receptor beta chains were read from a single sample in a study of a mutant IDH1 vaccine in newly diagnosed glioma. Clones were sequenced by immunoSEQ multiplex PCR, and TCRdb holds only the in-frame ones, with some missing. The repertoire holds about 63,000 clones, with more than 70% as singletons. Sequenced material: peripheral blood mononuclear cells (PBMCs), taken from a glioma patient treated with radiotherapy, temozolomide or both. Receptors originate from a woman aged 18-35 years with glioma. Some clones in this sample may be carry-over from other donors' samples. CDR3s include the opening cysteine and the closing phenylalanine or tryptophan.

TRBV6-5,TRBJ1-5,CASSAARVGQPQHF
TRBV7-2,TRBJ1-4,CASSLGGHTTNEKLFF
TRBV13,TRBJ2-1,CASSSRDIGYNEQFF
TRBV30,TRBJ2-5,CAWSGAGQFQETQYF
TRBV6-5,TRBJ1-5,CASSYSGLRSQPQHF
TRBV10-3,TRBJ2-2,CAIRDRNTGELFF
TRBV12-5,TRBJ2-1,CASGLESWGEQFF
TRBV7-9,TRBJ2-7,CASSLLTGYSYEQYF
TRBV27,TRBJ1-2,CASSFGVGQIYGYTF
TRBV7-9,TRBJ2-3,CASRFGTDTDTQYF
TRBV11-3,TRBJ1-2,CASSHSSGVTNYGYTF
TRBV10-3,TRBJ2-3,CAINLAGFTDTQYF
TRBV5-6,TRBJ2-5,CASSLVGLQETQYF
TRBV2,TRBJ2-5,CASRLGGGAGETQYF
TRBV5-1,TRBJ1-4,CASSSRAATNEKLFF
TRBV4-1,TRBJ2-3,CASSQDGRGEDTQYF
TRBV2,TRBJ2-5,CASRSGQATRRQETQYF
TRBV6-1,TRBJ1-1,CAVRDMNTEAFF
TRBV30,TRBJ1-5,CAWSNSQGQPQHF
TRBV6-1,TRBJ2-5,CASRVTGTETQYF
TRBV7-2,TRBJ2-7,CASSLSGQAYEQYF
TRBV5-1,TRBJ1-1,CASSFGFGTEAFF
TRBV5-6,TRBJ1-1,CASSLGSITEAFF
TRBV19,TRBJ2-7,CASGESGIEQYF
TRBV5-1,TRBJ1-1,CASSLFPPGGGMNTEAFF
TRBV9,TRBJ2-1,CASSVTLRLAGDEQFF
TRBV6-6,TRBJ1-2,CASTLQGGNYGYTF
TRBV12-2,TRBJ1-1,CASRSRDRDTEAFF
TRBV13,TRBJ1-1,CASISRGTEAFF
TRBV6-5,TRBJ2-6,CASSPFGGANVLTF
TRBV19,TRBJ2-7,CASSIPSEEQYF
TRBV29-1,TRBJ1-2,CSVYQGTGNYGYTF
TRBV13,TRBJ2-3,CASSRDREDTDTQYF
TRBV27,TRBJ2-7,CASRGTGSYEQYF
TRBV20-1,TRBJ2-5,CSAGGETQYF